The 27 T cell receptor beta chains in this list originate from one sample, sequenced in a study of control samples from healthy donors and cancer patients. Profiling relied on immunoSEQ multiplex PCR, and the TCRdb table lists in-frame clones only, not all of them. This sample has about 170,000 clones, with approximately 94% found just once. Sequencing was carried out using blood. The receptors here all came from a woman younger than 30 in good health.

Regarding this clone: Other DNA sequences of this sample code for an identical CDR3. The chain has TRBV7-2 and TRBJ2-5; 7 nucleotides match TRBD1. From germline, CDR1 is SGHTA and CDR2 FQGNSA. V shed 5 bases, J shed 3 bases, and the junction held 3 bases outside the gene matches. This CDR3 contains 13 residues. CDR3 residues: CASSRTGKETQYF. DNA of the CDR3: TGTGCCAGCAGCAGGACAGGAAAAGAGACCCAGTACTTC. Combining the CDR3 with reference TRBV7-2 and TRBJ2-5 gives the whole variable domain GAGVSQSPSNKVTEKGKDVELRCDPISGHTALYWYRQSLGQGLEFLIYFQGNSAPDKSGLPSDRFSAERTGGSVSTLTIQRTQQEDSAVYLCASSRTGKETQYFGPGTRLLVL.

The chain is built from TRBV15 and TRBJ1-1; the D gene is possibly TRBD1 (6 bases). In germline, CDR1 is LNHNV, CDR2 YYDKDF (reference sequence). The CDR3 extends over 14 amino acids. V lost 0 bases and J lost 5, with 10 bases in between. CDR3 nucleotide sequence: TGTGCCACCAGCAGAGAAGGGGGAGATACTGAAGCTTTCTTT. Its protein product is CATSREGGDTEAFF.

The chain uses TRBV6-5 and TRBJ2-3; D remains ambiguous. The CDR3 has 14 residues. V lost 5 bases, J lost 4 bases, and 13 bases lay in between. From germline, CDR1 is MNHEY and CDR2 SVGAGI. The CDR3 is CASSHRRGADTQYF. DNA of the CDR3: TGTGCCAGCAGTCACCGTCGAGGTGCAGATACGCAGTATTTT.

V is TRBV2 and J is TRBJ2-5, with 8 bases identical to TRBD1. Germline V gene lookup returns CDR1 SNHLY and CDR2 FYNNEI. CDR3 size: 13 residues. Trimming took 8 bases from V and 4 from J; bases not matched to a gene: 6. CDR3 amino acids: CASYDRGRETQYF. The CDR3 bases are TGTGCCAGCTATGACAGGGGAAGAGAGACCCAGTACTTC.

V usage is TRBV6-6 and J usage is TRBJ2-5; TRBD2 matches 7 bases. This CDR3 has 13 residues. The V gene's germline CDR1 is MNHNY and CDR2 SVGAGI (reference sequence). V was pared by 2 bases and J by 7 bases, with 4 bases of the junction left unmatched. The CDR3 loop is CASSYGGGVTQYF. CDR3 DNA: TGTGCCAGCAGTTACGGGGGAGGGGTGACCCAGTACTTC.

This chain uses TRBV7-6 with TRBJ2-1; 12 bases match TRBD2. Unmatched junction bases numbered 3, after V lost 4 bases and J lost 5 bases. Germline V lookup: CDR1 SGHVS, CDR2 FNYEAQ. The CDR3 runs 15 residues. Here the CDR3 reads CASSSRTSGDNEQFF. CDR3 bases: TGTGCCAGCAGCTCCCGGACTAGCGGGGACAATGAGCAGTTCTTC.

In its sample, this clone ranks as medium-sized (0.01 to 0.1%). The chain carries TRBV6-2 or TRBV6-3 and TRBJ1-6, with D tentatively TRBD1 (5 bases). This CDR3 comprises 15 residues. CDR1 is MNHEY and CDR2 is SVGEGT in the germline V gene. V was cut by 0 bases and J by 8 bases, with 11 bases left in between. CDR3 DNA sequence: TGTGCCAGCAGTTACTCTGCCGAACAGGATTCACCCCTCCACTTT. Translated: CASSYSAEQDSPLHF.

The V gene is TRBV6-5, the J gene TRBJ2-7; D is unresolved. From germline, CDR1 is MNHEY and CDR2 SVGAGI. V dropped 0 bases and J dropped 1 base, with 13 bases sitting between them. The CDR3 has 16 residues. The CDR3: CASSYSPMQASYEQYF. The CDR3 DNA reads TGTGCCAGCAGTTACTCCCCAATGCAGGCTTCCTACGAGCAGTACTTC.

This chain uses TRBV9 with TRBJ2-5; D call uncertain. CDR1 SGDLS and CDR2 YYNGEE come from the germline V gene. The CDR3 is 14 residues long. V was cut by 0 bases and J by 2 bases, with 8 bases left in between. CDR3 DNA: TGTGCCAGCAGCGTAGGGGCAGTTCAAGAGACCCAGTACTTC. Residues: CASSVGAVQETQYF.

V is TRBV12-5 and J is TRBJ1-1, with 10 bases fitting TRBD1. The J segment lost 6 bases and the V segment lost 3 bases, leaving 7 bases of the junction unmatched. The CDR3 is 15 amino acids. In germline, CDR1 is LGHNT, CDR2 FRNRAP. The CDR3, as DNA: TGTGCTAGTGGTTTTTCAGGGACAGGGGCCCCTGAAGCTTTCTTT. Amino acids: CASGFSGTGAPEAFF.

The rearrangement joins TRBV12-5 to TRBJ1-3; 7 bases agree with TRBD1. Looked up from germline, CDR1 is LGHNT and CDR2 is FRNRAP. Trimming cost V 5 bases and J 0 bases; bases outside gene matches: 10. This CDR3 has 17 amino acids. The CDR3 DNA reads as TGTGCTAGTGGTCTCTCGGCAGGGGGTTTCTCTGGAAACACCATATATTTT. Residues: CASGLSAGGFSGNTIYF.

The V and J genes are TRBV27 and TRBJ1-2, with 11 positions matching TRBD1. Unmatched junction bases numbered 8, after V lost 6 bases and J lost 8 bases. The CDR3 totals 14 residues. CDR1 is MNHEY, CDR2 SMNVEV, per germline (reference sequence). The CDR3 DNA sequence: TGTGCCAGCAGGCCCCGGGACAGGGGGATGGGCTACACCTTC. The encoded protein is CASRPRDRGMGYTF.

Here the CDR3 reads CASSRKDLNTEAFF. CDR3 bases: TGTGCCAGCAGCCGAAAAGACCTGAACACTGAAGCTTTCTTT. This rearrangement joins TRBV6-6 to TRBJ1-1; D is ambiguous. This CDR3 comprises 14 residues. CDR1 and CDR2 from the germline V gene are MNHNY and SVGAGI (reference sequence). The ends were cut back, 6 bases at V and 0 bases at J, with 11 bases in the middle.

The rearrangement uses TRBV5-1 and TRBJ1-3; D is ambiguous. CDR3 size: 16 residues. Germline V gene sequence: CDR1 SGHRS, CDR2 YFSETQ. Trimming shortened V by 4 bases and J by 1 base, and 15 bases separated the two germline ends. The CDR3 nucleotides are TGCGCCAGCAGCCAACCCGACGGATCTTCTGGAAACACCATATATTTT. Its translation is CASSQPDGSSGNTIYF.

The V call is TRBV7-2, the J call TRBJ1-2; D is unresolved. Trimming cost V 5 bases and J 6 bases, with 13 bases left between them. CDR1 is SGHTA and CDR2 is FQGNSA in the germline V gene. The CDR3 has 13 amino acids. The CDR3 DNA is TGTGCCAGCAGCCACCCCTGGGCGAATGGCTACACCTTC. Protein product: CASSHPWANGYTF. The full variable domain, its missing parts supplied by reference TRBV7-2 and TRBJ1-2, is GAGVSQSPSNKVTEKGKDVELRCDPISGHTALYWYRQSLGQGLEFLIYFQGNSAPDKSGLPSDRFSAERTGGSVSTLTIQRTQQEDSAVYLCASSHPWANGYTFGSGTRLTVV.

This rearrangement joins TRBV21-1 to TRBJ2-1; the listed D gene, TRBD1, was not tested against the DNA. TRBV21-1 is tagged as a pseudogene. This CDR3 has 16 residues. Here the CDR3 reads CASSNKTGGPNNEQFF. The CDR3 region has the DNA TGTGCCAGCAGCAACAAAACAGGCGGCCCGAACAATGAGCAGTTCTTC.

The CDR3 loop reads CASNRVSTDTQYF. CDR3 sequence (DNA): TGTGCCAGCAACAGGGTTTCCACAGATACGCAGTATTTT. This chain uses TRBV24-1 with TRBJ2-3, with TRBD1 as a possible D gene (6 bases). Germline CDR1 and CDR2: KGHDR and SFDVKD. V shed 11 bases and J shed 2 bases, with 13 bases lying between them. The CDR3 extends over 13 amino acids.

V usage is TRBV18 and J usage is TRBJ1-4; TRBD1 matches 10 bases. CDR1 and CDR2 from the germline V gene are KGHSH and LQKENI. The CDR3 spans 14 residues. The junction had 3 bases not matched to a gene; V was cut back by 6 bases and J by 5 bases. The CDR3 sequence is CASSPGQGNEKLFF. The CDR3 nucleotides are TGTGCCAGCTCGCCGGGACAGGGGAATGAAAAACTGTTTTTT.

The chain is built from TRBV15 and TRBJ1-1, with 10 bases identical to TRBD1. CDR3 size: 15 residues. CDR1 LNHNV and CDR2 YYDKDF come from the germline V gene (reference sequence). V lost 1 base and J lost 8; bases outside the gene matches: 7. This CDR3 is CATSRALWDRGEAFF. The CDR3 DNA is TGTGCCACCAGCAGAGCCCTTTGGGACAGGGGAGAAGCTTTCTTT.

DNA of the CDR3: TGTGCCAGCAGCTTATTTGAGGGAGGGCCGGGCACAGATACGCAGTATTTT. Residues: CASSLFEGGPGTDTQYF. J is TRBJ2-3 and V is TRBV7-9, with 7 bases lining up with TRBD2. V was pared by 2 bases and J by 1 base, with 9 bases of the junction left unmatched. The CDR3 contains 17 residues. Germline values: CDR1 SEHNR, CDR2 FQNEAQ (reference sequence).

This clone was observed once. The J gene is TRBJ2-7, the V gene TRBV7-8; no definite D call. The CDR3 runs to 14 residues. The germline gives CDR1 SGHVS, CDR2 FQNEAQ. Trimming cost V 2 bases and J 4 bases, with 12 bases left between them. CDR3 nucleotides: TGTGCCAGCAGCTTAAGCCCGCCACGATACGAGCAGTACTTC. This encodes CASSLSPPRYEQYF.

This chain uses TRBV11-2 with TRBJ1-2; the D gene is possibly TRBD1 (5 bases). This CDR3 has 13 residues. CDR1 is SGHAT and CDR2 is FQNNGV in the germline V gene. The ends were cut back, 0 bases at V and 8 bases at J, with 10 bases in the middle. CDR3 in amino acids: CASSLEGRVGYTF. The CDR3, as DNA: TGTGCCAGCAGCTTAGAGGGCAGGGTGGGCTACACCTTC.

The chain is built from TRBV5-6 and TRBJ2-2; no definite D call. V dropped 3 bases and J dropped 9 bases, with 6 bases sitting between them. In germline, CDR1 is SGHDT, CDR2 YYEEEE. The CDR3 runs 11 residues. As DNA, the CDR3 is TGTGCCAGCAGCTATTTGCGGGAGCTGTTTTTT. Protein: CASSYLRELFF.

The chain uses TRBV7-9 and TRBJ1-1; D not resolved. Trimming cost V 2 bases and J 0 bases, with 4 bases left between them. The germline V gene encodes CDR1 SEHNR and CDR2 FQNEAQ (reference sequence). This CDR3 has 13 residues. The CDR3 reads CASSLSLNTEAFF. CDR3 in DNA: TGTGCCAGCAGCTTATCTTTGAACACTGAAGCTTTCTTT.

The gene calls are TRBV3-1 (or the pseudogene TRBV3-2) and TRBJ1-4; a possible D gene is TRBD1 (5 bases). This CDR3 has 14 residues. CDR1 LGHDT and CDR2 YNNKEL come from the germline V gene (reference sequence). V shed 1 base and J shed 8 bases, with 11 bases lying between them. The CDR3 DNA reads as TGTGCCAGCAGCCAAGGCCAGGGAGGCGAAAAACTGTTTTTT. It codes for CASSQGQGGEKLFF.

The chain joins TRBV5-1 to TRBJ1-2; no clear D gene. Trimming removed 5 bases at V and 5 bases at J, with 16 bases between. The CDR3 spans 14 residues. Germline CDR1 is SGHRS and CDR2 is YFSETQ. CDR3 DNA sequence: TGCGCCAGCAGTCCCGAGAGCAGACGATATGGCTACACCTTC. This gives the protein CASSPESRRYGYTF.

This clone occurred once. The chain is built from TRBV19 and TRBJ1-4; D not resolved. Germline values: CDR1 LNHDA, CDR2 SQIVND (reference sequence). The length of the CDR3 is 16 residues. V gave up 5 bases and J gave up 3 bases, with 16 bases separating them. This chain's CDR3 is CASSPFGHGSNEKLFF. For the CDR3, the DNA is TGTGCCAGTAGTCCCTTTGGGCACGGGTCTAATGAAAAACTGTTTTTT.